This TCR beta chain was observed in a study of T-cell reconstitution after alpha-beta-depleted transplantation in children. Study observations and caveats: Several hundred expanded graft clones reportedly were the source of alpha-beta T cells about two months after transplant. Where some patients showed high TCRbeta diversity at day 60, it came from recipient T cells and thymic progenitors that had survived. Fresh T-cell production supplied most of the T-cell counts and diversity seen one year after transplant.

Unique molecular identifiers were used to barcode this TCRbeta library. Each CDR3 protein gets one entry after TCRdb re-called the PCR reads with MiXCR. The sample holds tens of thousands of distinct CDR3 sequences; approximately 6% are singletons and the top ten take more than 30%. This clonotype showed up many times. Its antigen is currently unknown. After removal of 5 bases from V and 3 bases from J, the junction contained 4 bases not matched to a gene. This CDR3 region has 16 residues. CDR1 and CDR2 (germline): SGHVS, FQNEAQ. The clonotype originates from a female patient aged 2-15 years who had a stem cell transplant for aplastic anemia, so the T cells may come from the graft donor. The sample in question was PBMCs, mostly from graft donor cells, obtained 60 days after TCRalphabeta/CD19-depleted stem cell transplant. The rearrangement uses TRBV7-8 and TRBJ2-3; 14 nucleotides match TRBD2. The CDR3 bases are TGTGCCAGCAGCCGACTAGCGGGGGGGCCTACAGATACGCAGTATTTT. Its protein is CASSRLAGGPTDTQYF.